The 20 T cell receptor beta chains below all came from one sample that was sequenced in a study of blood T cell repertoires in COVID-19. Sequenced by immunoSEQ multiplex PCR; TCRdb stores in-frame clones only, minus some. Here the sample spans over 150,000 clones, 84% being singletons. The sample taken for sequencing was peripheral blood. These receptors all come from a human donor in a cohort sampled during active COVID-19.

The chain couples TRBV5-8 to TRBJ2-2; 8 positions match TRBD2. Germline CDR1 SGHTS, CDR2 YDEGEE. V shed 1 base and J 5 bases; nucleotides not matched to a gene: 4. This CDR3 is built from 15 residues. DNA for the CDR3: TGTGCCAGCAGCTTGAGCGGGAGCGAGACCGGGGAGCTGTTTTTT. This translates into CASSLSGSETGELFF.

For the CDR3, the DNA is TGCGCCAGCAGCTATCCCTTAGCGGGGAGCTCCTACAATGAGCAGTTCTTC. It translates to CASSYPLAGSSYNEQFF. This chain links TRBV5-1 with TRBJ2-1; 8 bases are a match to TRBD2. With 3 bases clipped from V and 0 bases from J, the junction kept 8 bases outside the gene matches. CDR1 and CDR2 (germline): SGHRS, YFSETQ. The CDR3 consists of 17 residues.

J is TRBJ1-3 and V is TRBV30; D remains ambiguous. Germline V lookup: CDR1 GTSNPN, CDR2 SVGIG (reference sequence). The CDR3 is 14 amino acids. Between the trimmed V and J ends, which lost 2 bases and 3 bases, there was a span of 11 bases. The CDR3 coding sequence is TGTGCCTGGAGTCCCACAGTAGTTGGAAACACCATATATTTT. Translating it yields CAWSPTVVGNTIYF.

V is TRBV23-1 and J is TRBJ2-1, with 9 bases that match TRBD1. TRBV23-1 is an ORF, with its function uncertain. The CDR3 is made up of 14 amino acids. Losses at the gene ends were 3 bases for V and 8 bases for J; bases not matched to a gene: 5. Here the CDR3 DNA reads TGCGCCAGCAGTCAGGGACAGGGAATGGATGAGCAGTTCTTC. This sequence encodes CASSQGQGMDEQFF.

The DNA of the CDR3 is TGTGCCAGCAGTCCGTGGACAGGGTCTCGGGAGACCCAGTACTTC. Its protein product is CASSPWTGSRETQYF. The chain joins TRBV27 to TRBJ2-5; TRBD1 agrees at 8 bases. The CDR3 is made up of 15 amino acids. V shed 5 bases, J shed 5 bases, and the junction held 10 bases outside the gene matches. Per germline, CDR1 MNHEY and CDR2 SMNVEV (reference sequence).

The CDR3 DNA reads as TGCGCCAGCAGCCTCAAGTTGTATCCAGGGGGCACTGAAGCTTTCTTT. It specifies CASSLKLYPGGTEAFF. The chain recombines TRBV4-1 with TRBJ1-1; 7 positions match TRBD1. Germline assignment: CDR1 MGHRA and CDR2 YSYEKL. Trimming removed 4 bases from V and 4 bases from J; junction bases left unmatched: 12. The CDR3 loop spans 16 amino acids.

J is TRBJ1-3 and V is TRBV6-5, with D perhaps TRBD1 (5 bases). V lost 7 bases to trimming and J lost 5 bases, with 18 bases between them. CDR1 is MNHEY, CDR2 SVGAGI, per germline. The CDR3 covers 15 residues. The CDR3 reads CASIKRGGDRNTIYF. The CDR3 DNA follows: TGTGCCAGCATAAAACGGGGGGGGGACCGAAACACCATATATTTT.

The chain uses TRBV5-8 and TRBJ2-1, with 8 bases that match TRBD2. CDR1 SGHTS and CDR2 YDEGEE come from the germline V gene. This CDR3 has 15 amino acids. With 4 bases clipped from V and 9 bases from J, the junction kept 12 bases outside the gene matches. Here the CDR3 reads CASSHRLARRGEQFF. The CDR3 DNA sequence: TGTGCCAGCAGCCATAGACTAGCGAGAAGGGGTGAGCAGTTCTTC.

This chain links TRBV7-9 with TRBJ2-7, with TRBD1 identical over 8 bases. With 4 bases clipped from V and 2 bases from J, the junction kept 7 bases outside the gene matches. The germline gives CDR1 SEHNR, CDR2 FQNEAQ (reference sequence). This CDR3 is built from 15 residues. CDR3 sequence (DNA): TGTGCCAGCAGCTCAGGACAGGGTATCCCCTACGAGCAGTACTTC. The encoded protein is CASSSGQGIPYEQYF.

The chain joins TRBV28 to TRBJ2-5; 9 bases fit TRBD1. V lost 6 bases, J lost 5 bases, and 16 bases stayed unmatched. The germline CDR1 and CDR2 sequences are MDHEN and SYDVKM. The CDR3 runs to 17 residues. The CDR3 spells CASRNYPGRDRAETQYF. CDR3 coding DNA: TGTGCCAGCAGAAACTACCCGGGGAGGGACAGGGCTGAGACCCAGTACTTC.

The table lists this clone with a few counts. The chain recombines TRBV5-1 with TRBJ2-4; D is ambiguous. Germline V gene data show CDR1 as SGHRS and CDR2 as YFSETQ. This CDR3 region has 14 residues. Trimming shortened V by 4 bases and J by 8 bases, and 16 bases separated the two germline ends. The CDR3 is CASSPQTRGDIQYF. The CDR3 nucleotides are TGCGCCAGCAGCCCGCAAACCCGCGGAGACATTCAGTACTTC.

The chain combines TRBV24-1 with TRBJ1-2; maybe TRBD1 (6 bases). Germline lookup yields CDR1 KGHDR and CDR2 SFDVKD. Trimming pared 3 bases from V and 4 bases from J, leaving 14 bases between. The CDR3 is 15 residues long. CDR3 nucleotide sequence: TGTGCCACCAGTGATAGGGACAATCCGCCCTATGGCTACACCTTC. It is translated as CATSDRDNPPYGYTF.

This chain links TRBV27 with TRBJ1-5; 9 nucleotides align to TRBD1. Germline V gives CDR1 MNHEY, CDR2 SMNVEV (reference sequence). Trimming cost V 0 bases and J 6 bases; bases outside gene matches: 6. CDR3 length: 16 residues. The DNA for the CDR3 is TGTGCCAGCAGTTTATCCGGGACAGGGATTTCTCAGCCCCAGCATTTT. Translated: CASSLSGTGISQPQHF.

This chain uses TRBV30 with TRBJ1-1, with D unclear. Trimming took 3 bases from V and 3 from J, leaving 5 bases between them. The CDR3 contains 11 residues. Germline loops: CDR1 GTSNPN, CDR2 SVGIG (reference sequence). CDR3 residues: CAWSEYTEAFF. For the CDR3, the DNA is TGTGCCTGGAGCGAGTACACTGAAGCTTTCTTT.

This chain joins TRBV11-2 and TRBJ2-1; possibly TRBD2 for D (5 bases). The CDR3 consists of 14 residues. Germline CDR1 SGHAT, CDR2 FQNNGV. V was shortened by 1 base and J by 5 bases, with 9 bases between the two germline ends. CDR3 loop: CASSLVGGHNEQFF. The CDR3 DNA is TGTGCCAGCAGCTTAGTCGGCGGGCACAATGAGCAGTTCTTC. Full variable domain (missing parts from reference TRBV11-2 and TRBJ2-1): EAGVAQSPRYKIIEKRQSVAFWCNPISGHATLYWYQQILGQGPKLLIQFQNNGVVDDSQLPKDRFSAERLKGVDSTLKIQPAKLEDSAVYLCASSLVGGHNEQFFGPGTRLTVL.

This sequence joins TRBV12-5 and TRBJ2-3, with a tentative D call TRBD1 (6 bases). Germline V CDR1 and CDR2: LGHNT, FRNRAP. The V end lost 1 base, the J end lost 5 bases, and 10 bases lay between the germline ends. The CDR3 extends over 14 amino acids. The CDR3: CASGLGGRRDTQYF. DNA for the CDR3: TGTGCTAGTGGTTTGGGGGGGCGCAGAGATACGCAGTATTTT.

The rearrangement uses TRBV27 and TRBJ1-1; the D gene is possibly TRBD1 (5 bases). This CDR3 has 14 amino acids. The germline V gene encodes CDR1 MNHEY and CDR2 SMNVEV (reference sequence). V was cut by 4 bases and J by 5 bases, with 14 bases left in between. CDR3 region: CASSSFDRGTEAFF. CDR3 bases: TGTGCCAGCAGTTCCTTCGATAGGGGAACTGAAGCTTTCTTT.

The chain combines TRBV5-1 with TRBJ2-3; 9 bases agree with TRBD2. The trim removed 5 bases at V and 2 bases at J, leaving 18 bases unmatched. Per germline, CDR1 SGHRS and CDR2 YFSETQ. The CDR3 runs to 19 residues. The chain's CDR3 is CASRLVVAGEGVNTDTQYF. As DNA, the CDR3 is TGCGCCAGCAGGCTGGTTGTAGCGGGAGAGGGGGTCAACACAGATACGCAGTATTTT.

The V and J genes are TRBV3-1 (or the pseudogene TRBV3-2) and TRBJ1-5; maybe TRBD1 (5 bases). CDR1 and CDR2 (germline): LGHDT, YNNKEL (reference sequence). V was pared by 4 bases and J by 5 bases, with 12 bases between. This CDR3 comprises 14 residues. In nucleotides, the CDR3 is TGTGCCAGCAGCCTTCGTGGGGGGGATCAGCCCCAGCATTTT. Its translation: CASSLRGGDQPQHF.

The V and J genes are TRBV11-2 and TRBJ2-7, with 7 bases that match TRBD1. J was trimmed by 2 bases and V by 3 bases; bases with no gene match: 7. Germline CDR1 and CDR2: SGHAT and FQNNGV. The CDR3 is made up of 15 amino acids. The CDR3 loop reads CASSFTGTETYEQYF. CDR3 in DNA: TGTGCCAGCAGCTTCACCGGGACAGAGACCTACGAGCAGTACTTC.